This record looks at one T cell receptor (beta chain) sequence and its context. This sample was taken from a study of T cell changes during pregnancy in multiple sclerosis. This CDR3 is built from 17 residues. Germline V gene data show CDR1 as SGHRS and CDR2 as YFSETQ. V gave up 0 bases and J gave up 5 bases; unmatched junction bases: 11. Here immunoSEQ multiplex PCR was the method, and the copy in TCRdb shows in-frame clones only, minus some. Found here are around 51,000 clones, roughly 93% of them singletons; the top ten hold around 1.9%. Sequencing was performed on peripheral blood, taken in the second trimester of pregnancy. The chain recombines TRBV5-1 with TRBJ1-2, with 9 nucleotides matching TRBD1. The receptor was derived from a female donor with multiple sclerosis, enrolled in a pregnancy study. CDR3 sequence reads: CASSLVRDRVGLYGYTF. CDR3 nucleotides: TGCGCCAGCAGCTTGGTTCGGGACAGGGTGGGACTTTATGGCTACACCTTC.